This TCR beta chain was profiled in a study of response to subunit inactivated influenza vaccine. This CDR3 is built from 18 residues. From germline, CDR1 is LGHNA and CDR2 YNFKEQ. V shed 1 base, J shed 1 base, and the junction held 7 bases outside the gene matches. TCRdb used MiXCR to reprocess the RT-PCR reads, holding one entry per CDR3 protein. In the table there are hundreds of thousands of distinct CDR3 sequences, roughly 20% of which are singletons. Study-wide results and limits: Authors proposed each seasonal influenza vaccination draws in few new T cells.

Only a few counts were recorded for this clonotype. Its antigen is unknown. The source was PBMCs from blood, collected 5 days after vaccination. This chain uses TRBV4-2 with TRBJ1-2; 12 bases fit TRBD1. This sequence was found in a man aged 50-59 years who received an inactivated influenza vaccine. CDR3 sequence: CASSQVGTGGEGNYGYTF. The CDR3 coding sequence is TGTGCCAGCAGCCAAGTTGGGACAGGGGGCGAAGGTAACTATGGCTACACCTTC.